A single T cell receptor beta chain is shown here with its context. What it binds is not known. The PCR ran on 60 Vbeta and 13 Jbeta primers. Data came from immunoSEQ multiplex PCR; TCRdb stores just in-frame clones and leaves some out. The sample consists of approximately 200,000 clones, 70% to 80% of them appearing once. The data stem from a study of cytomegalovirus exposure and HLA in healthy donors. Study results and limitations: Later on, an analysis tied over 15,000 TCR beta sequences to HLA alleles at 0.05 false discovery rate.

In germline, CDR1 is SGHTA, CDR2 FQGNSA. The CDR3 loop spans 12 amino acids. Trimming stripped 6 bases from V and 1 base from J, with 6 bases between. The sample consisted of PBMCs. This chain links TRBV7-2 with TRBJ1-1; D unresolved. This TCR was sampled from a man aged 40-50 years in good health and CMV-seronegative. The CDR3 spells CASSRQNTEAFF. The CDR3 DNA follows: TGTGCCAGCAGTCGACAGAACACTGAAGCTTTCTTT.